This T cell receptor (beta chain) was identified in a study of blood T cell repertoires in COVID-19 (dated by TCRdb to 2020 to 2022). About the full investigation: The collaborator samples originated in the United States, Italy and Spain and spanned the acute and convalescent phases of COVID-19. Where available, HLA class I and class II types were taken from metadata supplied by the sample provider and were not determined by assay-based typing. The material from the prospective study consisted of cDNA or gDNA derived from T cells, B-cell-depleted T cells, or PBMCs. Deeply sampled blood TCRbeta repertoires from subjects exposed to, actively infected with, or recovered from COVID-19 were included in the dataset. A freely available public database, intended as a resource for researchers studying the immune response to SARS-CoV-2, is where the repertoires were released. Samples came from the ongoing ImmuneRACE study (first 160 participants) plus 1,254 subjects from 6 global collaborators. A de-identified subject ID, COVID-19 status, age in years and sex were almost always included in the sample metadata.

In Seattle, one collaborating source enrolled patients while the infection was active and tracked those patients longitudinally over the course of disease. The collaborating institutions used their own protocols to collect whole blood in K2EDTA tubes. For TCRbeta analysis, collaborators shipped samples in one of three forms: frozen whole blood, isolated PBMCs, or DNA extracted from either of those sample types. TCRbeta CDR3 regions were amplified from genomic DNA by means of the immunoSEQ Assay, a bias-controlled multiplex PCR. Per the authors' processing: The number of nucleated cells in each sample was estimated from the amplification of reference gene primers within the assay. Sequence reads were collapsed and filtered to measure the absolute abundance of every unique TCRbeta CDR3 rearrangement. For each sample, productive Simpson clonality was calculated as the square root of Simpson's diversity index across productive rearrangements. TCRdb took over this immuneACCESS table, retaining in-frame rearrangements with V and J assigned. Such tables are incomplete; in checked studies, under half of the missing clones stem from an unresolved V gene, and the remainder is unexplained. That table gives V, J and clone size, and the DNA gave D and trimming. The sample table lists around 50,000 clones, approximately 93% of them with a count of one. Clones ranked in the top ten supply 0.95% to 1.1% of the sample.

Findings and caveats that apply to the study as a whole: How much clinical and demographic metadata was included differed by source and by participant, and the metadata was provided uncurated.

CDR1 and CDR2 (SEHNR, FQNEAQ) derive from the germline V gene (reference sequence). For this chain, trimming is 1 base at the V end and 3 bases at the J end, and the number of junction bases without a gene match is 5. From the cysteine up to the phenylalanine, the CDR3 has a length of 15 residues. The kept DNA is CDR3 alone, 45 bases in frame from the first base. With respect to this clone: Its antigen target is currently unknown. No clone much larger than this one lies a single base away; base qualities are absent.

The rearranged chain carries TRBV7-9 and TRBJ1-2; the junction holds 7 bases that match TRBD1. The source material was peripheral blood. The TCR originated in a man between 60 and 70 years old with COVID-19, enrolled during active disease. The nucleotide sequence reads TGTGCCAGCAGCTTAGGGATTGACAGGGACTATGGCTACACCTTC. This is translated as CASSLGIDRDYGYTF. Extended through the reference TRBV7-9 and TRBJ1-2 proteins, this CDR3 yields the full variable domain: DTGVSQNPRHKITKRGQNVTFRCDPISEHNRLYWYRQTLGQGPEFLTYFQNEAQLEKSRLLSDRFSAERPKGSFSTLEIQRTEQGDSAMYLCASSLGIDRDYGYTFGSGTRLTVV.